These 5 T cell receptor beta chains came from one sample sequenced in a study of T cell responses to AZD1222 COVID-19 vaccine. Profiled with immunoSEQ multiplex PCR; TCRdb holds only in-frame clones, not every one. Of some 70,000 clones in the sample, about four fifths were seen once. The sample in question was peripheral blood, obtained on day 0 of AZD1222 vaccination. These receptors all stem from an adult in good health.

The genes are TRBV4-3 and TRBJ1-5, with a weak D call TRBD1 (5 bases). CDR1 is LGHNA and CDR2 is YSLEER in the germline V gene. The CDR3 loop spans 15 amino acids. Trimming pared 0 bases from V and 3 bases from J, leaving 9 bases between. CDR3 region: CASSQDWTPNQPQHF. CDR3 nucleotides: TGCGCCAGCAGCCAAGATTGGACACCCAATCAGCCCCAGCATTTT.

The rearrangement joins TRBV15 to TRBJ2-7; 9 bases are a match to TRBD1. This CDR3 spans 13 amino acids. The germline V gene has CDR1 LNHNV and CDR2 YYDKDF (reference sequence). Unmatched junction bases numbered 3, after V lost 5 bases and J lost 4 bases. The CDR3 protein is CATSRDRVYEQYF. The CDR3 coding sequence is TGTGCCACCAGCCGGGACAGGGTTTACGAGCAGTACTTC.

The genes are TRBV30 and TRBJ2-5, with D perhaps TRBD2 (5 bases). Germline V gives CDR1 GTSNPN, CDR2 SVGIG (reference sequence). Trimming stripped 0 bases from V and 0 bases from J, with 11 bases between. The CDR3 loop spans 15 amino acids. Written as DNA, the CDR3 is TGTGCCTGGAGTGTAGGACTGATGTACCAAGAGACCCAGTACTTC. Its translation: CAWSVGLMYQETQYF.

The rearrangement uses TRBV3-1 (or the pseudogene TRBV3-2) and TRBJ1-1; 7 positions agree with TRBD1. Germline lookup yields CDR1 LGHDT and CDR2 YNNKEL (reference sequence). The J segment lost 4 bases and the V segment lost 4 bases, leaving 12 bases of the junction unmatched. The CDR3 runs 16 residues. Here the CDR3 reads CASSLTSRGQSTEAFF. The CDR3 bases are TGTGCCAGCAGCCTGACCTCAAGGGGGCAGAGCACTGAAGCTTTCTTT.

This sequence joins TRBV5-1 and TRBJ1-2; D is unclear. CDR3 length: 13 residues. Trimming cost V 4 bases and J 3 bases, with 10 bases left between them. CDR1 is SGHRS, CDR2 YFSETQ, per germline. The CDR3, as DNA: TGCGCCAGCAGCGATGCCGGGGACTATGGCTACACCTTC. This encodes CASSDAGDYGYTF. The entire variable domain, with the rest obtained from reference TRBV5-1 and TRBJ1-2, is as follows: KAGVTQTPRYLIKTRGQQVTLSCSPISGHRSVSWYQQTPGQGLQFLFEYFSETQRNKGNFPGRFSGRQFSNSRSEMNVSTLELGDSALYLCASSDAGDYGYTFGSGTRLTVV.